This T cell receptor (beta chain) was found in a study of T-cell memory formation after mild COVID-19. Regarding the study as a whole: Specificity for SARS-CoV-2 was not confirmed among the second-wave clones peaking on day 37. Pre-infection memory contained some responding clones, which suggested that cross-reactive memory had joined. Contracting CD4+ clones sat mainly in CM and EM; CD8+ in EMRA.

For this clonotype: The antigen is unknown.

Using constant-segment primers, 5'RACE produced TCR alpha and TCR beta cDNA libraries carrying sample barcodes and UMIs. TCRdb reprocessed the 5' RACE reads with MiXCR, giving one entry per CDR3 protein. The table includes approximately 400,000 distinct CDR3 sequences, 20% to 30% detected once. The trim removed 6 bases at V and 5 bases at J, leaving 7 bases unmatched. CDR1 and CDR2 (germline): LGHDT, YNNKEL (reference sequence). The CDR3 is made up of 14 amino acids. The genes are TRBV3-1 and TRBJ2-3; 8 nucleotides align to TRBD1. The clonotype originates from an adult woman who had mild COVID-19 (a few samples of this study predate the infection). Cell type and time point are not known. The sample comprised PBMCs or a T cell subset sorted from them (not recorded which). The CDR3 protein is CASRSQGAGDTQYF. The CDR3, as DNA: TGTGCCAGCAGGTCCCAGGGGGCCGGAGATACGCAGTATTTT.